The rows below give T cell receptor beta chains drawn from one sample of a study of shared clonotypes between healthy human individuals. The protocol was immunoSEQ multiplex PCR, while the TCRdb copy is restricted to in-frame clones and leaves out a portion. The sample consists of 650,000 to 750,000 clones, roughly 78% of them appearing once. The source material was memory CD4+ T cells sorted from blood. The receptors derive from a woman in her twenties or thirties in good health. The CDR3 runs from the conserved cysteine through the conserved F or W. D genes are given only for firm matches. The size entry is marked missing in some rows and otherwise reads once, few, many or a size class.

J gene,V gene,D gene,clone size,CDR3 DNA,CDR3 protein
TRBJ2-1,TRBV28,TRBD2,-,TGTGCCAGCAGTTTCAAATTAATATGGACTAGTAAGGGCAATGAGCAGTTCTTC,CASSFKLIWTSKGNEQFF
TRBJ2-7,TRBV5-1,-,-,TGCGCCAGCAGCTTCGGGACAACTACCTACGAGCAGTACTTC,CASSFGTTTYEQYF
TRBJ1-5,TRBV19,-,once,TGTGCCAGTAGTATAGTAGATAGCAATCAGCCCCAGCATTTT,CASSIVDSNQPQHF
TRBJ2-5,TRBV4-2,TRBD2,-,TGTGCCAGCAGCCAAGACAGCCTAGCGGGAGGTCCCCGGGAGACCCAGTACTTC,CASSQDSLAGGPRETQYF
TRBJ2-2,TRBV28,TRBD1,-,TGTGCCAGCAAGAACCCTGCTTGGTATCCGGGACAGGGGGGCACCGGGGAGCTGTTTTTT,CASKNPAWYPGQGGTGELFF
TRBJ2-5,TRBV5-4,-,-,TGTGCCAGCACCACCCTTTGGACGAGACAAGAGACCCAGTACTTC,CASTTLWTRQETQYF
TRBJ2-5,TRBV27,-,-,TGTGCCAGCAGTTTATTGGCGGATCAATCGGAGACCCAGTACTTC,CASSLLADQSETQYF
TRBJ1-1,TRBV6-1,-,-,TGTGCCAGCAGTGAAGCGCGGGGCCACCGCACTGAAGCTTTCTTT,CASSEARGHRTEAFF
TRBJ1-3,TRBV5-4,-,-,TGTGCCAGCAGCTTGCCCATCTCTGGAAACACCATATATTTT,CASSLPISGNTIYF
TRBJ2-3,TRBV28,-,few,TGTGCCAGCACCCTAGCGGCCCAGGGGGCAGATACGCAGTATTTT,CASTLAAQGADTQYF
TRBJ2-7,TRBV18,TRBD2,-,TGTGCCAGCTCACCAGTGGGTCCAGCGGGGACCTACGAGCAGTACTTC,CASSPVGPAGTYEQYF
TRBJ2-7,TRBV5-1,-,-,TGCGCCAGCAGCTTGCCTTCTGGACGCTCCTACGAGCAGTACTTC,CASSLPSGRSYEQYF
TRBJ2-7,TRBV27,TRBD2,-,TGTGCCAGCAGTTTAGGCGGGAGGACCTACGAGCAGTACTTC,CASSLGGRTYEQYF
TRBJ2-3,TRBV5-4,-,few,TGTGCCAGCAAGACAGGACAGAGCACAGATACGCAGTATTTT,CASKTGQSTDTQYF
TRBJ2-3,TRBV6-5,-,-,TGTGCCAGCAGTTACTCGAAGGCGGCAGATACGCAGTATTTT,CASSYSKAADTQYF
TRBJ2-7,TRBV10-1,TRBD1,-,TGCGCCAGCAGTGAGTCTGGAACAGGGGGCCGCGAGCAGTACTTC,CASSESGTGGREQYF
TRBJ2-3,TRBV28,-,-,TGTGCCAGCATGTCTCAGCGTACGCAGTATTTT,CASMSQRTQYF
TRBJ2-1,TRBV20-1,TRBD1,-,TGCAGTTACAGGGGAAATGAGCAGTTCTTC,CSYRGNEQFF
TRBJ2-2,TRBV5-1,-,-,TGCGCCAGCAGCTTGGGGGCAGACAACACCGGGGAGCTGTTTTTT,CASSLGADNTGELFF
TRBJ2-7,TRBV29-1,TRBD2,few,TGCAGCACCACCGGGACTAGTTTAGGCGAGCAGTACTTC,CSTTGTSLGEQYF
TRBJ2-7,TRBV27,-,-,TGTGCCAGCAGTCCGCGGGCCCTATCCGAGCAGTACTTC,CASSPRALSEQYF
TRBJ2-1,TRBV19,TRBD1,-,TGTGCCAGTAGTATGGGTCGAGGGGGACAGGTATACAATGAGCAGTTCTTC,CASSMGRGGQVYNEQFF
TRBJ1-2,TRBV19,-,few,TGTGCCAGTAGTCGCGCGTGGGGGTTGAACTATGGCTACACCTTC,CASSRAWGLNYGYTF
TRBJ2-6,TRBV2,-,few,TGTGCCAGCAAGTTAACGGGGGCTGGGGCCAACGTCCTGACTTTC,CASKLTGAGANVLTF
TRBJ1-1,TRBV29-1,-,-,TGCAGCGTTTTAGATCCGGGACCCCGGGGAGCTTTCTTT,CSVLDPGPRGAFF
TRBJ2-7,TRBV6-5,TRBD2,-,TGTGCCAGCAGTCCTGATATAGCGGGAGGGGTCGAGCAGTACTTC,CASSPDIAGGVEQYF
TRBJ2-7,TRBV11-2,TRBD2,-,TGTGCCAGCAGCTTAACGCCGGGAGGTAACTACGAGCAGTACTTC,CASSLTPGGNYEQYF
TRBJ1-5,TRBV5-1,TRBD1,-,TGCGCCAGCAGCCTGACAGGGGACCCCAATCAGCCCCAGCATTTT,CASSLTGDPNQPQHF
TRBJ1-5,TRBV6-1,TRBD1,once,TGTGCCAGCAGTGACCGTGGACAGGGCATGAGGCAGCCCCAGCATTTT,CASSDRGQGMRQPQHF
TRBJ2-7,TRBV18,-,few,TGTGCCAGCTCACCGAACACGAACCGCGAGCAGTACTTC,CASSPNTNREQYF
TRBJ1-5,TRBV10-3,-,-,TGTGCCACCCGGGGGATGGGCAATCAGCCCCAGCATTTT,CATRGMGNQPQHF
TRBJ2-7,TRBV5-1,TRBD2,few,TGCGCCAGCAGCGGGGGACTAGCGGGAGCCGAGCAGTACTTC,CASSGGLAGAEQYF
TRBJ2-3,TRBV19,TRBD1,few,TGTGCCAGTAGACAGGGGGCCGGGGGAGGTGGCACAGATACGCAGTATTTT,CASRQGAGGGGTDTQYF
TRBJ1-2,TRBV29-1,TRBD1,few,TGCAGCGTACTTAGAACAGGGGACTATGGCTACACCTTC,CSVLRTGDYGYTF
TRBJ1-1,TRBV28,TRBD1,-,TGTGCCAGCAGGCGGCCAGGGACAGCCACTGAAGCTTTCTTT,CASRRPGTATEAFF
TRBJ2-2,TRBV29-1,-,-,TGCAGCGTCGATTTTGTCGGGGAGCTGTTTTTT,CSVDFVGELFF
TRBJ1-4,TRBV28,-,few,TGTGCCAGCAGTATGCGGGCTAATGAAAAACTGTTTTTT,CASSMRANEKLFF
TRBJ2-4,TRBV21-1,-,-,TGTGCCAGCAGCAAAGGAGATGTCCTTAGGCTTCAGTACTTC,CASSKGDVLRLQYF
TRBJ2-1,TRBV6-1,-,-,TGTGCCAGCACGAATTGGAGGGCCTATGAGCAGTTCTTC,CASTNWRAYEQFF
TRBJ2-5,TRBV7-2,-,-,TGTGCCAGCAGAGGAATGTGGACGGAGGAGACCCAGTACTTC,CASRGMWTEETQYF
TRBJ2-7,TRBV6-1,TRBD2,-,TGTGCCAGCAGTCTTCCCCCTAGCGGGACCTCCGAGCAGTACTTC,CASSLPPSGTSEQYF
TRBJ2-1,TRBV18,TRBD2,few,TGTGCCAGCTCCCCGGGACTAGCGGGAAGGGCGCAGTTCTTC,CASSPGLAGRAQFF
TRBJ1-2,TRBV2,-,-,TGTGCCAGCAGTTTGTTCCAGAGTTTAGGCGGCTACACCTTC,CASSLFQSLGGYTF
TRBJ2-7,TRBV19,TRBD2,-,TGTGCCACCCGGGGAGCGGGAGGCTACACCTACGAGCAGTACTTC,CATRGAGGYTYEQYF